This paragraph covers one T cell receptor beta chain sequence. The antigen is undetermined. CD45RO/CCR7/CD25/CD127/CD95/CD27 staining was used to isolate CD4+ naive, central memory, regulatory and stem cell-like memory cells by sorting. This specimen comes from a study of beta chain features in type 1 diabetes. The entirety of the isolated RNA underwent reverse transcription, so expressed TCRB transcripts were sequenced. The method was immunoSEQ multiplex PCR; TCRdb's version includes in-frame clones alone and lacks a portion of them. Of under 350,000 clones listed, more than 13% are singletons. Regarding the study as a whole: Type 1 diabetes patients had fewer VDJ junction insertions and more deletions. In every one of the four CD4+ subsets, TCRB CDR3s were moderately but significantly shorter in Type 1 diabetes patients.

V was clipped by 3 bases and J by 8 bases, with 7 bases between them. CDR3 length: 12 residues. The V gene's germline CDR1 is LNHDA and CDR2 SQIVND (reference sequence). This sequence originates from a man aged 25-45 years with type 1 diabetes. The chain couples TRBV19 to TRBJ2-2; D remains ambiguous. The specimen was naive CD4+ T cells from blood. The CDR3 sequence: CASSIVSGELFF. The CDR3 DNA is TGTGCCAGTAGTATCGTATCTGGGGAGCTGTTTTTT.